The 4 T cell receptor beta chains below come from one sample, sequenced in a study of cytotoxic CD8 clonotypes in ibrutinib-treated CLL. The assay was immunoSEQ multiplex PCR, and TCRdb's table has in-frame clones only and misses some. The data show 270,000 or so clones, approximately 79% seen once. The sequencing used PBMCs, collected at disease progression, from a patient treated with ibrutinib. The receptors here all came from a human donor with chronic lymphocytic leukemia.

The rearrangement links TRBV9 to TRBJ2-2; D is uncertain. This CDR3 contains 16 residues. Germline CDR1 and CDR2: SGDLS and YYNGEE. V was pared by 0 bases and J by 0 bases, with 9 bases between. This CDR3 reads CASSVVSTANTGELFF. The CDR3 nucleotides are TGTGCCAGCAGCGTAGTTAGCACCGCGAACACCGGGGAGCTGTTTTTT.

This sequence joins TRBV7-2 and TRBJ2-3, with a possible D match to TRBD2 (6 bases). This CDR3 has 13 amino acids. Germline loops: CDR1 SGHTA, CDR2 FQGNSA. Trimming took 0 bases from V and 5 from J, leaving 6 bases between them. The DNA for the CDR3 is TGTGCCAGCAGCTTAGCCGGGGGAGATACGCAGTATTTT. Its protein is CASSLAGGDTQYF.

The chain couples TRBV7-8 to TRBJ2-3, with a tentative D call TRBD1 (5 bases). Germline assignment: CDR1 SGHVS and CDR2 FQNEAQ. CDR3 size: 17 residues. V lost 3 bases and J 3 bases, leaving 19 bases between the germline ends. The CDR3, as DNA: TGTGCCAGCAGCTTGAGCAGGGATCGGATAGGGACAGATACGCAGTATTTT. This gives the protein CASSLSRDRIGTDTQYF. Looking up the rest from reference TRBV7-8 and TRBJ2-3 gives the full variable domain: GAGVSQSPRYKVAKRGQDVALRCDPISGHVSLFWYQQALGQGPEFLTYFQNEAQLDKSGLPSDRFFAERPEGSVSTLKIQRTQQEDSAVYLCASSLSRDRIGTDTQYFGPGTRLTVL.

The chain recombines TRBV10-3 with TRBJ2-3; 9 nucleotides match TRBD1. CDR3 length: 16 amino acids. Germline values: CDR1 ENHRY, CDR2 SYGVKD. J was trimmed by 4 bases and V by 5 bases; bases with no gene match: 10. The CDR3 DNA reads TGTGCCATCAGTACACAGGGGGCTCTAAGGTCAGATACGCAGTATTTT. It is translated as CAISTQGALRSDTQYF.